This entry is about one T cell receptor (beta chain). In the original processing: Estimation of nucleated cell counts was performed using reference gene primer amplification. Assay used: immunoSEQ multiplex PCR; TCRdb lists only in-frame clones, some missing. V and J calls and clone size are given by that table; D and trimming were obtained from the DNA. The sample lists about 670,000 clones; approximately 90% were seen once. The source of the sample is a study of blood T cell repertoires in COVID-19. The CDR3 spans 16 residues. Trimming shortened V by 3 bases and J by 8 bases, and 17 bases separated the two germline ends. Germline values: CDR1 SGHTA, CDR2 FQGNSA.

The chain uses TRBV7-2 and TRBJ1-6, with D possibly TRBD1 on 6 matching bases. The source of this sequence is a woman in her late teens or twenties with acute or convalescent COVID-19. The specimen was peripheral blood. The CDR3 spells CASSLRGGAGDSPLHF. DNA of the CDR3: TGTGCCAGCAGCTTGCGAGGGGGGGCTGGGGATTCACCCCTCCACTTT.